One and the same sample provided the 8 T cell receptor beta chains below, sequenced in a study of cytomegalovirus exposure and HLA in healthy donors. The PCR had 60 Vbeta and 13 Jbeta primers. Produced via immunoSEQ multiplex PCR; TCRdb's table is partial and in-frame only. The sample consists of 95,000 to 110,000 clones, approximately 81% of them appearing once. The material sequenced was PBMCs. These receptors originate from a man younger than 45 in good health and CMV-seronegative.

The chain has TRBV7-8 and TRBJ2-7; possibly TRBD2 for D (5 bases). Trimming left V 1 base short and J 2 bases short, with 12 bases between. The CDR3 covers 15 residues. Germline CDR1 SGHVS, CDR2 FQNEAQ. The CDR3 DNA reads as TGTGCCAGCAGCTTAGTGAGCGGACCGACCTACGAGCAGTACTTC. Protein product: CASSLVSGPTYEQYF.

The chain employs TRBV27 and TRBJ2-7, with 10 positions matching TRBD2. V shed 5 bases, J shed 4 bases, and the junction held 5 bases outside the gene matches. The CDR3 contains 14 residues. The germline CDR1 and CDR2 sequences are MNHEY and SMNVEV (reference sequence). This chain's CDR3 is CASSPGTSVYEQYF. For the CDR3, the DNA is TGTGCCAGCAGTCCCGGGACTAGCGTATACGAGCAGTACTTC.

CDR3 bases: TGTGCCAGCAGATCCGCTGACAGGGCGGGCTACACCTTC. It is translated as CASRSADRAGYTF. The chain joins TRBV28 to TRBJ1-2; TRBD1 matches 7 bases. Germline CDR1 is MDHEN and CDR2 is SYDVKM. The CDR3 runs 13 residues. V shed 6 bases and J 8 bases; nucleotides not matched to a gene: 9.

V gene TRBV5-6 combines with J gene TRBJ1-3; a possible D gene is TRBD1 (5 bases). The germline V and J ends were trimmed by 3 bases and 0 bases, with 7 bases remaining between them. Per germline, CDR1 SGHDT and CDR2 YYEEEE. This CDR3 has 14 residues. The CDR3 reads CASSWGSSGNTIYF. Written as DNA, the CDR3 is TGTGCCAGCAGCTGGGGCAGCTCTGGAAACACCATATATTTT.

The rearrangement links TRBV14 to TRBJ2-7; 9 bases fit TRBD1. Germline CDR1 and CDR2: SGHDN and FVKESK. CDR3 length: 15 residues. The V segment lost 4 bases and the J segment 0 bases; nucleotides outside the gene matches: 4. The CDR3: CASSRRTGASYEQYF. In nucleotides, the CDR3 is TGTGCCAGCAGCCGTCGGACAGGGGCCTCCTACGAGCAGTACTTC. Based on the CDR3 plus reference TRBV14 and TRBJ2-7, the full variable domain is EAGVTQFPSHSVIEKGQTVTLRCDPISGHDNLYWYRRVMGKEIKFLLHFVKESKQDESGMPNNRFLAERTGGTYSTLKVQPAELEDSGVYFCASSRRTGASYEQYFGPGTRLTVT.

The chain carries TRBV9 and TRBJ1-5; TRBD1 matches 7 bases. CDR3 length: 15 amino acids. Germline CDR1 reads SGDLS; CDR2 reads YYNGEE. V was clipped by 3 bases and J by 6 bases; unmatched bases: 9. The CDR3 sequence: CASSATTGYSQPQHF. The CDR3 coding sequence is TGTGCCAGCAGCGCCACGACAGGGTACAGTCAGCCCCAGCATTTT.

The chain uses TRBV27 and TRBJ1-2, with D perhaps TRBD1 (6 bases). Between the trimmed V and J ends, which lost 8 bases and 13 bases, there was a span of 17 bases. Germline V gene lookup returns CDR1 MNHEY and CDR2 SMNVEV (reference sequence). The CDR3 totals 11 residues. The CDR3 protein is CASLLTGPSTF. The CDR3 nucleotides read TGTGCCAGCCTATTGACAGGCCCATCCACCTTC.

The gene calls are TRBV15 and TRBJ1-5; D possibly corresponds to TRBD1 (6 bases). Trimming took off 1 base at V and 4 bases at J, with 11 bases between the two ends. The CDR3 contains 15 residues. Germline-derived CDR1 and CDR2 are LNHNV and YYDKDF (reference sequence). This chain's CDR3 is CATSRAGEGNQPQHF. Written as DNA, the CDR3 is TGTGCCACCAGCAGAGCAGGGGAAGGAAATCAGCCCCAGCATTTT.